One sample yielded the 24 T cell receptor beta chains listed below, sequenced in a study of read filtering for tumor transcriptome and immune sequencing. From approximately 430 ng of RNA, a library with molecular barcoded alpha/delta and beta/gamma adaptors was made. TCRdb reanalysed the reads using MiXCR and keeps one entry per CDR3 protein. This table holds some 62,000 distinct CDR3 sequences, more than 11% found once. The sample consisted of a population of CD138-negative cells sorted from bone marrow. Receptors originate from a donor at least 40 years old with multiple myeloma.

This clonotype has a count of ten or more. The CDR3 DNA follows: TGTGCCAGCAGTTTAAACGGAGCGGGGGGGGATACGCAGTATTTT. This sequence encodes CASSLNGAGGDTQYF. The gene calls are TRBV27 and TRBJ2-3; 10 positions agree with TRBD2. The length of the CDR3 is 15 residues. The germline V gene encodes CDR1 MNHEY and CDR2 SMNVEV (reference sequence). The V gene end was trimmed by 2 bases and the J gene end by 6 bases; junction bases not matched to a gene: 5.

There are many counts of this clonotype. The gene calls are TRBV12-3 or TRBV12-4 and TRBJ2-2, with D possibly TRBD1 on 5 matching bases. This CDR3 comprises 15 residues. Trimming removed 7 bases at V and 1 base at J, with 13 bases between. CDR3 region: CASTAPGMNTGELFF. Written as DNA, the CDR3 is TGTGCCAGCACCGCACCAGGGATGAACACCGGGGAGCTGTTTTTT.

This clonotype was seen repeatedly, ten times or more. V and J are TRBV5-1 and TRBJ2-4, with D perhaps matching TRBD1 (6 bases). The CDR3 runs to 16 residues. V dropped 4 bases and J dropped 1 base, with 15 bases sitting between them. The germline gives CDR1 SGHRS, CDR2 YFSETQ. The CDR3 sequence is CASSRSGERAKNIQYF. The CDR3 DNA reads TGCGCCAGCAGCCGGTCAGGGGAAAGGGCCAAAAACATTCAGTACTTC.

The sample holds many counts of this clonotype. A junction end diverges from the germline sequence, so it may reflect a read error. The J gene is TRBJ2-7, the V gene TRBV4-3, with D perhaps matching TRBD2 (6 bases). CDR3 length: 13 residues. CDR1 and CDR2 from the germline V gene are LGHNA and YSLEER. The CDR3 region is CASSQDAGGVIHF. The DNA of the CDR3 is TGCGCCAGCAGCCAAGATGCGGGCGGGGTTATCCACTTC.

For this clonotype: Being one base from a much bigger clone, this may be a read error. The rearrangement links TRBV28 to TRBJ1-2, with TRBD1 matching over 10 bases. The CDR3 contains 15 residues. In germline, CDR1 is MDHEN, CDR2 SYDVKM. With V trimmed by 2 bases and J by 3 bases, 3 bases remained unmatched. As DNA, the CDR3 is TGTGCCAGCAGTTTACTCGGGACAGGGGACTATGGCTACACCTTC. Its translation: CASSLLGTGDYGYTF.

This clonotype was counted at least ten times. J is TRBJ2-7 and V is TRBV2, with 7 nucleotides matching TRBD1. Germline CDR1 and CDR2: SNHLY and FYNNEI. This CDR3 has 13 amino acids. The trim removed 8 bases at V and 2 bases at J, leaving 6 bases unmatched. As DNA, the CDR3 is TGTGCCAGCGACCGGGACAGAACCTACGAGCAGTACTTC. Protein sequence: CASDRDRTYEQYF.

There are many counts of this clonotype. V is TRBV11-2 and J is TRBJ2-5; D possibly matches TRBD1 or TRBD2 (6 bases each). With 1 base removed from V and 2 bases from J, the gap between germline ends came to 14 bases. The germline CDR1 and CDR2 sequences are SGHAT and FQNNGV. The length of the CDR3 is 16 residues. The CDR3 DNA is TGTGCCAGCAGCTTAGTAGTAGCGGACAGACAAGAGACCCAGTACTTC. Translating gives CASSLVVADRQETQYF.

This clonotype was seen many times. The rearrangement uses TRBV24-1 and TRBJ2-1, with D maybe TRBD2 (6 bases). Trimming left V 9 bases short and J 0 bases short, with 20 bases between. The CDR3 has 17 amino acids. Germline assignment: CDR1 KGHDR and CDR2 SFDVKD. For the CDR3, the DNA is TGTGCCACCCAATCCGGCGGGGAATGGGGCTCCTACAATGAGCAGTTCTTC. This gives the protein CATQSGGEWGSYNEQFF.

This clonotype was observed many times. The V call is TRBV11-2, the J call TRBJ1-1; a possible D gene is TRBD1 (5 bases). The germline gives CDR1 SGHAT, CDR2 FQNNGV. The CDR3 runs 17 residues. Trimming left V 3 bases short and J 1 base short, with 18 bases between. The CDR3 spells CASSFITGGKENTEAFF. In DNA, the CDR3 is TGTGCCAGCAGCTTTATCACAGGAGGAAAGGAGAACACTGAAGCTTTCTTT.

This clonotype has at least ten counts. The chain carries TRBV9 and TRBJ2-3; the D is unclear. CDR1 and CDR2 (germline): SGDLS, YYNGEE. CDR3 size: 12 residues. V was cut by 0 bases and J by 4 bases, with 3 bases left in between. CDR3 loop: CASSVESDTQYF. The DNA of the CDR3 is TGTGCCAGCAGCGTAGAGTCAGATACGCAGTATTTT.

There are many counts of this clonotype. J is TRBJ2-7 and V is TRBV7-9; D gene unclear. CDR3 size: 12 residues. Germline loops: CDR1 SEHNR, CDR2 FQNEAQ (reference sequence). Trimming cost V 5 bases and J 2 bases, with 7 bases left between them. The CDR3 is CASSPPTYEQYF. The CDR3 DNA is TGTGCCAGCAGCCCTCCGACCTACGAGCAGTACTTC. Complete variable domain (other parts from reference TRBV7-9 and TRBJ2-7): DTGVSQNPRHKITKRGQNVTFRCDPISEHNRLYWYRQTLGQGPEFLTYFQNEAQLEKSRLLSDRFSAERPKGSFSTLEIQRTEQGDSAMYLCASSPPTYEQYFGPGTRLTVT.

This clonotype was seen at least ten times. Mismatch with germline at one junction end may stem from a read error. Here the CDR3 reads CVITRGRDTSTDTQYF. CDR3 DNA: TGTGTCATCACTCGAGGTCGGGACACCAGCACAGATACGCAGTATTTT. This chain links TRBV10-3 with TRBJ2-3; D perhaps matches TRBD1 (6 bases). Germline CDR1 reads ENHRY; CDR2 reads SYGVKD. The CDR3 spans 16 residues.

With respect to this clonotype: This sequence may be a read error, since a much larger clone differs from it by one base. The chain uses TRBV12-3 or TRBV12-4 and TRBJ2-1, with TRBD1 matching over 11 bases. The CDR3 is made up of 14 amino acids. CDR3 nucleotide sequence: TGTGTCAGCAGTTTGGACAGGGGGCTCAAGGAGCAGTTCTTC. Translation: CVSSLDRGLKEQFF.

As regards this clonotype: Because the CDR3 is missing its conserved closing phenylalanine or tryptophan, this is likely a read error. This chain connects TRBV12-5 to TRBJ2-1; 9 bases match TRBD2. Per germline, CDR1 LGHNT and CDR2 FRNRAP. This CDR3 region has 15 residues. The V and J ends lost 1 base and 4 bases, in that order; junction bases with no gene match: 2. The CDR3 DNA is TGTGCTAGTGGTTTGGGACTAGCGGCTTACAATGAGCAGTTCCCC. Protein product: CASGLGLAAYNEQFP.

Ten or more counts support this clonotype. The genes are TRBV4-1 and TRBJ2-7, with 9 bases aligning to TRBD2. V dropped 0 bases and J dropped 4; count of bases not matched to a gene: 10. The CDR3 is made up of 17 amino acids. CDR1 MGHRA and CDR2 YSYEKL come from the germline V gene. The CDR3 DNA reads as TGCGCCAGCAGCCAAGAGCTCGGGTTAGCGGGAGTTTACGAGCAGTACTTC. Translating gives CASSQELGLAGVYEQYF.

In regard to this clonotype: The conserved final phenylalanine or tryptophan is absent from the CDR3, which likely points to a read error. The genes are TRBV30 and TRBJ2-2; tentatively, D is TRBD2 (6 bases). CDR3 length equals 14 residues. Trimming removed 0 bases from V and 5 bases from J, with 10 bases in between. In germline, CDR1 is GTSNPN, CDR2 SVGIG (reference sequence). CDR3 bases: TGTGCCTGGAGTGTCTCCGGAGGGACCGGGGAGCTGTTTCTT. It translates to CAWSVSGGTGELFL.

In the case of this clonotype: A far larger clone lies a single base away; this is likely a read error. The gene calls are TRBV6-5 and TRBJ2-5; possibly TRBD1 for D (6 bases). The CDR3 spans 15 residues. CDR1 is MNHEY, CDR2 SVGAGI, per germline. The CDR3 loop reads CASSWAGAVQEAQYF. CDR3 bases: TGTGCCAGCAGTTGGGCAGGGGCCGTTCAAGAGGCCCAGTACTTC.

This sequence joins TRBV10-1 and TRBJ2-7; D is perhaps TRBD1 (5 bases). The CDR3 contains 13 residues. Germline CDR1 is WNHNN and CDR2 is SYGVQD (reference sequence). V gave up 5 bases and J gave up 2 bases, with 10 bases separating them. This CDR3 reads CASSTGRTYEQYF. Written as DNA, the CDR3 is TGCGCCAGCAGTACAGGACGGACCTACGAGCAGTACTTC.

A few counts support this clonotype. Sequence at one end of the junction differs from germline and may be a read error. This chain connects TRBV6-1 to TRBJ1-1; D is unresolved. Per germline, CDR1 MNHNS and CDR2 SASEGT. The CDR3 is 14 residues long. The CDR3 sequence: CASSARTRNTEAIF. The CDR3, as DNA: TGTGCCAGCAGTGCCAGGACTAGGAACACTGAAGCTATCTTT.

V gene TRBV6-2 or TRBV6-3 combines with J gene TRBJ2-6, with no clear D. The CDR3 extends over 14 amino acids. Germline V gives CDR1 MNHEY, CDR2 SVGEGT. Trimming stripped 7 bases from V and 1 base from J, with 8 bases between. CDR3 protein: CASTRGSGANVLTF. DNA of the CDR3: TGTGCCAGCACTAGAGGTTCTGGGGCCAACGTCCTGACTTTC.

This clonotype was counted ten times or more. The rearrangement uses TRBV5-1 and TRBJ2-7, with TRBD1 as a possible D gene (5 bases). Germline CDR1 SGHRS, CDR2 YFSETQ. V was trimmed by 0 bases and J by 3 bases, leaving 7 bases between them. The CDR3 contains 13 residues. Written as DNA, the CDR3 is TGCGCCAGCAGCTTGGTTACAGGCTACGAGCAGTACTTC. Protein sequence: CASSLVTGYEQYF.

Of note for this clonotype: A much larger clone sits a single nucleotide away, making a read error possible. The conserved closing phenylalanine or tryptophan is absent in this CDR3, likely reflecting a read error. This chain links TRBV7-2 with TRBJ1-1, with D maybe TRBD1 (5 bases). This CDR3 comprises 15 residues. V was trimmed by 5 bases and J by 2 bases, leaving 15 bases between them. Per germline, CDR1 SGHTA and CDR2 FQGNSA. CDR3 sequence (DNA): TGTGCCAGCAGCCTCAACCGACAGCCTAACACTGAAGCTTTCCTT. Translating gives CASSLNRQPNTEAFL.

This clonotype was seen many times. The chain combines TRBV5-1 with TRBJ2-1; D is ambiguous. The CDR3 covers 13 residues. V shed 1 base and J shed 2 bases, with 4 bases lying between them. The germline gives CDR1 SGHRS, CDR2 YFSETQ. The CDR3 loop is CASSLIAYNEQFF. The CDR3 nucleotides are TGCGCCAGCAGCTTGATAGCCTACAATGAGCAGTTCTTC. The full variable domain, its missing parts supplied by reference TRBV5-1 and TRBJ2-1, is KAGVTQTPRYLIKTRGQQVTLSCSPISGHRSVSWYQQTPGQGLQFLFEYFSETQRNKGNFPGRFSGRQFSNSRSEMNVSTLELGDSALYLCASSLIAYNEQFFGPGTRLTVL.

This clonotype was seen ten or more times. The genes are TRBV28 and TRBJ2-7, with 7 bases lining up with TRBD1. The CDR3 length is 16 residues. V lost 4 bases to trimming and J lost 0 bases; unmatched junction nucleotides: 9. Germline V lookup: CDR1 MDHEN, CDR2 SYDVKM. The CDR3 loop reads CASSWTTGIVSYEQYF. CDR3 DNA: TGTGCCAGCAGTTGGACGACAGGGATCGTCTCCTACGAGCAGTACTTC. The complete variable domain, with remaining parts taken from reference TRBV28 and TRBJ2-7, reads DVKVTQSSRYLVKRTGEKVFLECVQDMDHENMFWYRQDPGLGLRLIYFSYDVKMKEKGDIPEGYSVSREKKERFSLILESASTNQTSMYLCASSWTTGIVSYEQYFGPGTRLTVT.